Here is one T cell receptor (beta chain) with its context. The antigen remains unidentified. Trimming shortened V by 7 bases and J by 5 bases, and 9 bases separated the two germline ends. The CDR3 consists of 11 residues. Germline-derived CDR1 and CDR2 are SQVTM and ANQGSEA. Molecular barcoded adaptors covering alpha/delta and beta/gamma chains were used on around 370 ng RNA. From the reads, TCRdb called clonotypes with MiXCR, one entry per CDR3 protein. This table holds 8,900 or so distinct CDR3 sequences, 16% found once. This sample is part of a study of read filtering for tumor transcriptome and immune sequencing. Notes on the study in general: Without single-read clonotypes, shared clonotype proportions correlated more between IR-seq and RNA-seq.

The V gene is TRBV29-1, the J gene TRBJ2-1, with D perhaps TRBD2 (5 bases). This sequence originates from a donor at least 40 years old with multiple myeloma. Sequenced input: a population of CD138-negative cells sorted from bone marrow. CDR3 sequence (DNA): TGCAGCGGAGCGCGGGACAATGAGCAGTTCTTC. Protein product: CSGARDNEQFF.